The clone carrying this T cell receptor beta chain was counted a single time. Germline V gives CDR1 KGHSH, CDR2 LQKENI. The CDR3 extends over 13 amino acids. With V trimmed by 11 bases and J by 4 bases, 6 bases remained unmatched. Original methodology: The authors estimated nucleated cell counts from reference gene primer amplification. Measured with immunoSEQ multiplex PCR; TCRdb has only the in-frame clones, and not every one. The DNA gave D and trimming, while V, J and clone size come from that table. Of about 140,000 clones in the sample, roughly 88% were seen once. These data originate in a study of blood T cell repertoires in COVID-19. Study in general: COVID-19 samples, acute and convalescent, were from the United States, Italy and Spain. T cells, B-cell-depleted T cells, or PBMCs supplied cDNA or gDNA.

The chain joins TRBV18 to TRBJ2-2; 8 positions agree with TRBD2. Sequencing used peripheral blood. This sequence was found in a man between 60 and 75 years old with active or convalescent COVID-19. CDR3 in DNA: TGTGCCGGGAGACTAGCGCGCACCGGGGAGCTGTTTTTT. Translation gives CAGRLARTGELFF.